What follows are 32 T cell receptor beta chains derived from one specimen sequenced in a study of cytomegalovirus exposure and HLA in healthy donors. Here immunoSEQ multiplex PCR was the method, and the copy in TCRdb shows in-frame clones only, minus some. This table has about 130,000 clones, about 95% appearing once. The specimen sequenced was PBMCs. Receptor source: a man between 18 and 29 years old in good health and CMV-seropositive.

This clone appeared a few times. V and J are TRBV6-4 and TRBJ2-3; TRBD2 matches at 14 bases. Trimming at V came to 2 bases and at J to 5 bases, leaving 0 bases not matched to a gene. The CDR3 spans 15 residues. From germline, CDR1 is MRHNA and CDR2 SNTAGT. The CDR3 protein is CASSDGLAGGDTQYF. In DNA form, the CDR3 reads TGTGCCAGCAGTGACGGACTAGCGGGAGGAGATACGCAGTATTTT.

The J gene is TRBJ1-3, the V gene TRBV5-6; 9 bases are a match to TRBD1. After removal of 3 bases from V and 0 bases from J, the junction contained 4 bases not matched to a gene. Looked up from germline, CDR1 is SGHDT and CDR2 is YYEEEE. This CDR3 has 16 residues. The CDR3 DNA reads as TGTGCCAGCAGCTCCGGGACAGGGAGCTCTGGAAACACCATATATTTT. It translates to CASSSGTGSSGNTIYF.

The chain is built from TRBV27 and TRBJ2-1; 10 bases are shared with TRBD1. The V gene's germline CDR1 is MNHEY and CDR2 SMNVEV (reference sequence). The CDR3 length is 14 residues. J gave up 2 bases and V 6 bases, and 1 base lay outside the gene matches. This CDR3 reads CASRGQGPYNEQFF. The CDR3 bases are TGTGCCAGCAGGGGACAGGGGCCCTACAATGAGCAGTTCTTC.

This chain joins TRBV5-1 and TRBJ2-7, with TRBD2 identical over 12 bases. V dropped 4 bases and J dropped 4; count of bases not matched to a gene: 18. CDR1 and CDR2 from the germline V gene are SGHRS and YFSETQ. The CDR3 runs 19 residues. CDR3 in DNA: TGCGCCAGCAGCCCGAAACTAGGGCCAGGACTAGCGGGGACGTACGAGCAGTACTTC. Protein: CASSPKLGPGLAGTYEQYF.

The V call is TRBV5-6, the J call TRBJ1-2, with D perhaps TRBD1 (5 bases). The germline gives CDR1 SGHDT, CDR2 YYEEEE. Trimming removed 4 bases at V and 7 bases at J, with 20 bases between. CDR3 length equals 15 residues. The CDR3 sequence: CASSPQTVVVGGYTF. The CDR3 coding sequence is TGTGCCAGCAGCCCCCAGACAGTCGTGGTAGGTGGCTACACCTTC.

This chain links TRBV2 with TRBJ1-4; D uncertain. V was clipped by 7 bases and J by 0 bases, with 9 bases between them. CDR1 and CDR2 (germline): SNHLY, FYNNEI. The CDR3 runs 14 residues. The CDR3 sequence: CASNLQTTNEKLFF. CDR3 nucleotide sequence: TGTGCCAGCAACCTACAGACAACTAATGAAAAACTGTTTTTT.

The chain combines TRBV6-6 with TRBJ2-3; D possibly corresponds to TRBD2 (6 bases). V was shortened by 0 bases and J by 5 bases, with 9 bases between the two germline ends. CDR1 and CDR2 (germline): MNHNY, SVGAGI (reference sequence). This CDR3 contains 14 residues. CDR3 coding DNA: TGTGCCAGCAGTTACTCGGCTAGCGTAGATACGCAGTATTTT. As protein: CASSYSASVDTQYF.

As DNA, the CDR3 is TGTGCCAGCAATCTAGCGGGGGAAGGTGATACGCAGTATTTT. It codes for CASNLAGEGDTQYF. The rearrangement links TRBV7-8 to TRBJ2-3, with 10 bases identical to TRBD2. The germline V gene encodes CDR1 SGHVS and CDR2 FQNEAQ. This CDR3 is built from 14 residues. With V trimmed by 7 bases and J by 6 bases, 7 bases remained unmatched.

The CDR3 protein is CASSFNAGGEQFF. CDR3 sequence (DNA): TGTGCCAGCAGCTTTAACGCGGGCGGGGAGCAGTTCTTC. V gene TRBV7-9 combines with J gene TRBJ2-1; perhaps TRBD2 as D (5 bases). V gave up 3 bases and J gave up 10 bases, with 13 bases separating them. The length of the CDR3 is 13 residues. Germline V gene sequence: CDR1 SEHNR, CDR2 FQNEAQ (reference sequence).

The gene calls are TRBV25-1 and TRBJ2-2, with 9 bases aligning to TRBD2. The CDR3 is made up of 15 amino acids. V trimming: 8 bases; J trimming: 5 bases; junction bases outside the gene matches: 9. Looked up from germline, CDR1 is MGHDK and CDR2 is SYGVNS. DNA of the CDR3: TGTGCCAGCGAAAGGCGGGAGGGGGGAACCGGGGAGCTGTTTTTT. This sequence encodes CASERREGGTGELFF.

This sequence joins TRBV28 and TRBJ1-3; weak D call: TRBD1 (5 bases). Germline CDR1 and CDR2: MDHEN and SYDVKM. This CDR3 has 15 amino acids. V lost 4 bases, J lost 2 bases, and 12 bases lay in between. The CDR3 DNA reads TGTGCCAGCAGTTCCCCGGGGGACCCTGGAAACACCATATATTTT. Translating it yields CASSSPGDPGNTIYF.

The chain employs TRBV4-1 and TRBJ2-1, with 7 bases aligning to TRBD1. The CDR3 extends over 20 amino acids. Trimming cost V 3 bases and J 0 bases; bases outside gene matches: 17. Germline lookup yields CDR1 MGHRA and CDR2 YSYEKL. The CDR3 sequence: CASSHDTKADWDSSYNEQFF. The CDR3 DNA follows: TGCGCCAGCAGCCACGATACTAAAGCCGACTGGGACAGCTCCTACAATGAGCAGTTCTTC.

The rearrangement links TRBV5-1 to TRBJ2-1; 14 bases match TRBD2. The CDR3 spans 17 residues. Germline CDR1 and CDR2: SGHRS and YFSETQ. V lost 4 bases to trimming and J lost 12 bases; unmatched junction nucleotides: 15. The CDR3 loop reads CASSPSTGTSGSRGQFF. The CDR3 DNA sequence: TGCGCCAGCAGCCCATCCACCGGGACTAGCGGGAGCCGGGGGCAGTTCTTC.

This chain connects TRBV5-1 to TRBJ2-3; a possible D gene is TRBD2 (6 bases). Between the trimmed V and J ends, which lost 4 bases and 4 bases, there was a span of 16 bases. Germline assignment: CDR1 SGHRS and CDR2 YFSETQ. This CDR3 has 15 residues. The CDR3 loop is CASSTGLTSSDTQYF. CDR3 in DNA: TGCGCCAGCAGCACTGGTCTAACTAGCTCAGATACGCAGTATTTT.

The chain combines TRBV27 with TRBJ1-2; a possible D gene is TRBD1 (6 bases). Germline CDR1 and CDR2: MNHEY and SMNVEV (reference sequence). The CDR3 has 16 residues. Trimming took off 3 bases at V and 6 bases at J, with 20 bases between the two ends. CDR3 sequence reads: CASSFITGNLPHGYTF. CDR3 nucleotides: TGTGCCAGCAGTTTTATTACAGGGAACCTCCCCCATGGCTACACCTTC.

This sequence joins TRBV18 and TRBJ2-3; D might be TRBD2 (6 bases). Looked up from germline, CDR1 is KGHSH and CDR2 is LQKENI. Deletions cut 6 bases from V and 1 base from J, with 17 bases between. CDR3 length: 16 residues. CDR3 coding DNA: TGTGCCAGCTCGCGACCTTCAGCTAGCGGCACAGATACGCAGTATTTT. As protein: CASSRPSASGTDTQYF.

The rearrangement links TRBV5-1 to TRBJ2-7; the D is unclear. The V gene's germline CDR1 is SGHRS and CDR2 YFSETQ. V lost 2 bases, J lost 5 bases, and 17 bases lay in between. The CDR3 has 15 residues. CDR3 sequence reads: CASSLKGAVVDEQYF. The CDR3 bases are TGCGCCAGCAGCTTAAAAGGTGCGGTTGTAGACGAGCAGTACTTC.

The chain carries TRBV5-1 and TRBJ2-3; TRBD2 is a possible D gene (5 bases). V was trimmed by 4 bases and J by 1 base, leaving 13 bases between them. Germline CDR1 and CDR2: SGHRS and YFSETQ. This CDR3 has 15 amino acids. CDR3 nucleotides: TGCGCCAGCAGCCCAAGTGGTAGCGGCACAGATACGCAGTATTTT. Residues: CASSPSGSGTDTQYF.

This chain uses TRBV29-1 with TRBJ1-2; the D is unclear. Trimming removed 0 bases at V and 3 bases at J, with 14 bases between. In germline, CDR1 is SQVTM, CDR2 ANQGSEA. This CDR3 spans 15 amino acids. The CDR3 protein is CSVEDLAGADYGYTF. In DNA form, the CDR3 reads TGCAGCGTTGAAGATCTCGCAGGTGCTGACTATGGCTACACCTTC.

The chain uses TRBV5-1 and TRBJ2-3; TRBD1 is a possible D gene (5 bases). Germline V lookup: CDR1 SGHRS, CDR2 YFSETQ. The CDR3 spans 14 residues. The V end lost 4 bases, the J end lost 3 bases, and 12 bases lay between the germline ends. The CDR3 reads CASSPPDTTDTQYF. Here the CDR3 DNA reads TGCGCCAGCAGCCCCCCGGACACTACAGATACGCAGTATTTT.

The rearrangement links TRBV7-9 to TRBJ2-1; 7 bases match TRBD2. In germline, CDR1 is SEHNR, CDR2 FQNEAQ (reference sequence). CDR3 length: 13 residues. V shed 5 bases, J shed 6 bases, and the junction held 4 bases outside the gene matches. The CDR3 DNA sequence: TGTGCCAGCAGCCCAGGCGGGGGCAATGAGCAGTTCTTC. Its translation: CASSPGGGNEQFF.

The CDR3: CASSQQGAGDSPLHF. The CDR3 DNA follows: TGTGCCAGCAGCCAACAGGGGGCTGGAGATTCACCCCTCCACTTT. J is TRBJ1-6 and V is TRBV7-9, with TRBD1 matching over 9 bases. The CDR3 loop spans 15 amino acids. J gave up 8 bases and V 5 bases, and 7 bases lay outside the gene matches. Germline V lookup: CDR1 SEHNR, CDR2 FQNEAQ (reference sequence).

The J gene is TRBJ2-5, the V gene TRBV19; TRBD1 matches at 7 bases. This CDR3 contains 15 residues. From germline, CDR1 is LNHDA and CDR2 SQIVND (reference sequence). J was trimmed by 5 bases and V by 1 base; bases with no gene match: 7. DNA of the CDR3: TGTGCCAGTAGTATAGGACAGGGACGGGACGAGACCCAGTACTTC. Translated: CASSIGQGRDETQYF.

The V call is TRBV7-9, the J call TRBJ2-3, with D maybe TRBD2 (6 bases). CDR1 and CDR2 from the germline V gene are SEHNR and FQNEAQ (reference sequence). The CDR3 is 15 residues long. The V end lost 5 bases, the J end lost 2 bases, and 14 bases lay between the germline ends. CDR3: CASSRGTTDTDTQYF. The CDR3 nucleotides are TGTGCCAGCAGCCGCGGGACGACGGACACAGATACGCAGTATTTT.

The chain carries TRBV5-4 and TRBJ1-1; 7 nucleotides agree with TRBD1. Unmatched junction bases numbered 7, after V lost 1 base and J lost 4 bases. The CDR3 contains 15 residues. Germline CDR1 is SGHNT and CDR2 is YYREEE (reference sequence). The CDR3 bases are TGTGCCAGCAGCTTGCCCACACAGGGGACCACTGAAGCTTTCTTT. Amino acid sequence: CASSLPTQGTTEAFF.

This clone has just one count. The CDR3 nucleotides are TGTGCCAGCAGGGTACAGGGGACTGAAGCTTTCTTT. Protein: CASRVQGTEAFF. This sequence joins TRBV28 and TRBJ1-1; 7 nucleotides agree with TRBD1. After removal of 6 bases from V and 5 bases from J, the junction contained 3 bases not matched to a gene. From germline, CDR1 is MDHEN and CDR2 SYDVKM. The CDR3 has 12 amino acids.

CDR3 sequence: CASSLVSSYEQYF. CDR3 DNA: TGTGCCAGCAGCTTAGTCAGTTCCTACGAGCAGTACTTC. The rearrangement uses TRBV7-9 and TRBJ2-7; unclear D gene. This CDR3 has 13 amino acids. The V and J ends lost 1 base and 1 base respectively, with 5 bases between them. CDR1 is SEHNR and CDR2 is FQNEAQ in the germline V gene (reference sequence).

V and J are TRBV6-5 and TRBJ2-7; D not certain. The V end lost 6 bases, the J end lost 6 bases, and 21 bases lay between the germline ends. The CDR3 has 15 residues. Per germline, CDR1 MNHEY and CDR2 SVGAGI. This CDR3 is CASSYTKAPRVEQYF. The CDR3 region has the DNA TGTGCCAGCAGCTACACCAAAGCCCCCCGCGTCGAGCAGTACTTC.

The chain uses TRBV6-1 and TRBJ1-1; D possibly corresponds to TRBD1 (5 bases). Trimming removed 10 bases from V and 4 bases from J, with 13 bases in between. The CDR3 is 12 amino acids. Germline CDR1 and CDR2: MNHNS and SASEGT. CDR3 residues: CATLWGGTEAFF. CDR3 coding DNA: TGTGCCACCTTATGGGGGGGCACTGAAGCTTTCTTT.

The CDR3 spells CASSLRAFYQPQHF. DNA for the CDR3: TGTGCCAGCAGTCTCAGGGCCTTTTATCAGCCCCAGCATTTT. The genes are TRBV28 and TRBJ1-5; weak D call: TRBD1 (5 bases). CDR3 length: 14 amino acids. Germline V gene data show CDR1 as MDHEN and CDR2 as SYDVKM. V was shortened by 5 bases and J by 5 bases, with 13 bases between the two germline ends.

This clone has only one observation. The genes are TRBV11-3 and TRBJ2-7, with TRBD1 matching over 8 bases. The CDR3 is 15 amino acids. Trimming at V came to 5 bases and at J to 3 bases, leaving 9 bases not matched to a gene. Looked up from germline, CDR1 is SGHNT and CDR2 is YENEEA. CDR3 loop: CASSAGTGAYYEQYF. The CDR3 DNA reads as TGTGCCAGCAGCGCCGGGACAGGTGCCTACTACGAGCAGTACTTC. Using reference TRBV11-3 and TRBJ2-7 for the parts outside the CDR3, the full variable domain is EAGVVQSPRYKIIEKKQPVAFWCNPISGHNTLYWYLQNLGQGPELLIRYENEEAVDDSQLPKDRFSAERLKGVDSTLKIQPAELGDSAVYLCASSAGTGAYYEQYFGPGTRLTVT.

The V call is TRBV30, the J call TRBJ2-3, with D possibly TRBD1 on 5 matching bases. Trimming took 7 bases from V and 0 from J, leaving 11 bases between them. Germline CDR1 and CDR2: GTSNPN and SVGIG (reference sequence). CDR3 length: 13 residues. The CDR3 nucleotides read TGTGCCTTCGGCCCAGGGAGCACAGATACGCAGTATTTT. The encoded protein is CAFGPGSTDTQYF.